This T cell receptor (beta chain) was obtained from a study of graft-versus-host responses after intestinal transplantation. Overall study: Recipients had multivisceral, liver-intestinal, or isolated intestinal transplants. Recipients were all induced with anti-thymocyte globulin, then given tacrolimus and steroids for roughly 3 years. Findings and limits, study-wide: Among recipient marrow samples, GvH clones were found; some appeared first in ileum or blood. Early declines in HvG clones that occurred post-transplant were associated with peak circulating GvH clone levels.

Produced via immunoSEQ multiplex PCR; TCRdb's table is partial and in-frame only. The table lists 60,000 to 75,000 clones, 75% to 90% of them singletons. This CDR3 has 14 amino acids. V lost 7 bases and J lost 3; bases outside the gene matches: 5. Germline V gives CDR1 SGHTA, CDR2 FQGNSA. With regard to this clone: Its antigen is undetermined.

From the graft tissue, intraepithelial and lamina propria lymphocytes were released through processing. The TCR sequence derives from a human patient who received an intestinal transplant, so some T cells may come from the graft donor. The sequenced sample was ileum tissue, obtained 350 to 400 days after transplant. The chain is built from TRBV7-2 and TRBJ2-7; 11 bases map to TRBD2. The CDR3 nucleotides read TGTGCCAGCACCTGGACTAGCGGGCTCTACGAGCAGTACTTC. Translation gives CASTWTSGLYEQYF.